The 11 T cell receptor beta chains below all came from one sample that was sequenced in a study of PD-L1 blockade in urothelial cancer. Here immunoSEQ multiplex PCR was the method, and the copy in TCRdb shows in-frame clones only, minus some. This sample carries about 130,000 clones, 70% to 85% of them seen once, and the ten largest clones take 3.2%. Regarding time point: pretreatment peripheral blood. Sequenced material: PBMCs, taken around atezolizumab (anti-PD-L1) treatment. These receptors originate from a man in his fifties or sixties with urothelial cancer.

The chain recombines TRBV10-3 with TRBJ1-2, with TRBD1 identical over 7 bases. J lost 8 bases, V lost 0 bases, and 9 bases had no gene match. The CDR3 sequence is 15 residues long. CDR1 and CDR2 from the germline V gene are ENHRY and SYGVKD. In DNA form, the CDR3 reads TGTGCCATCAGTGAGTCGGGACAGCCGGGCCGGGGCTACACCTTC. Residues: CAISESGQPGRGYTF.

The sample holds a few counts of this clone. The chain couples TRBV2 to TRBJ2-2; 8 nucleotides agree with TRBD2. The J segment lost 7 bases and the V segment lost 6 bases, leaving 4 bases of the junction unmatched. The CDR3 is 13 amino acids. Germline-derived CDR1 and CDR2 are SNHLY and FYNNEI. DNA for the CDR3: TGTGCCAGCAGAACTAGCGGTAGCGGGGAGCTGTTTTTT. Translation: CASRTSGSGELFF.

The rearrangement links TRBV5-8 to TRBJ2-1, with 11 bases lining up with TRBD2. After removal of 0 bases from V and 7 bases from J, the junction contained 9 bases not matched to a gene. Germline CDR1 reads SGHTS; CDR2 reads YDEGEE. The CDR3 has 17 amino acids. The CDR3 here is CASSLVSTSGTRNEQFF. The CDR3 coding sequence is TGTGCCAGCAGCTTGGTGTCGACTAGCGGGACTCGGAATGAGCAGTTCTTC.

This clone occurred a few times. The chain carries TRBV4-2 and TRBJ1-6; 11 bases are shared with TRBD1. V lost 4 bases to trimming and J lost 8 bases; unmatched junction nucleotides: 1. This CDR3 region has 14 residues. CDR1 LGHNA and CDR2 YNFKEQ come from the germline V gene. This CDR3 is CASSPGQGDSPLHF. As DNA, the CDR3 is TGTGCCAGCAGCCCGGGACAGGGGGATTCACCCCTCCACTTT.

This clone was counted once. The V call is TRBV19, the J call TRBJ1-2; TRBD1 matches 7 bases. J was trimmed by 5 bases and V by 6 bases; bases with no gene match: 12. The CDR3 loop spans 15 amino acids. Looked up from germline, CDR1 is LNHDA and CDR2 is SQIVND (reference sequence). CDR3 sequence (DNA): TGTGCCAGTAGCCTCTCTCAGACAGGGAATTATGGCTACACCTTC. It specifies CASSLSQTGNYGYTF.

The gene calls are TRBV18 and TRBJ2-1; D is perhaps TRBD2 (5 bases). The ends were cut back, 2 bases at V and 7 bases at J, with 15 bases in the middle. This CDR3 comprises 15 residues. Germline lookup yields CDR1 KGHSH and CDR2 LQKENI. CDR3 loop: CASSPGGSSNNEQFF. As DNA, the CDR3 is TGTGCCAGCTCACCAGGCGGGTCCTCTAATAATGAGCAGTTCTTC.

This clone has a handful of counts. The gene calls are TRBV2 and TRBJ1-2; unclear D gene. Germline V gene sequence: CDR1 SNHLY, CDR2 FYNNEI. The CDR3 sequence is 12 residues long. The V end lost 8 bases, the J end lost 7 bases, and 14 bases lay between the germline ends. For the CDR3, the DNA is TGTGCCAGCCATACACCCCCCCTTGGCTACACCTTC. Amino acids: CASHTPPLGYTF.

The chain links TRBV5-1 to TRBJ2-7, with 7 bases fitting TRBD2. The CDR3 has 14 amino acids. The germline V gene encodes CDR1 SGHRS and CDR2 YFSETQ. The junction had 13 bases not matched to a gene; V was cut back by 7 bases and J by 6 bases. The CDR3 is CASHWDRGGGEQYF. CDR3 nucleotides: TGCGCCAGCCATTGGGACCGCGGCGGGGGCGAGCAGTACTTC. The complete variable domain, with remaining parts taken from reference TRBV5-1 and TRBJ2-7, reads KAGVTQTPRYLIKTRGQQVTLSCSPISGHRSVSWYQQTPGQGLQFLFEYFSETQRNKGNFPGRFSGRQFSNSRSEMNVSTLELGDSALYLCASHWDRGGGEQYFGPGTRLTVT.

J is TRBJ2-5 and V is TRBV28, with TRBD2 as a possible D gene (5 bases). Per germline, CDR1 MDHEN and CDR2 SYDVKM. The CDR3 length is 16 residues. V lost 8 bases and J lost 3, with 22 bases in between. In DNA, the CDR3 is TGTGCCAGCCGCAGATACCGAGGACTCAAAGAAGAGACCCAGTACTTC. Protein product: CASRRYRGLKEETQYF.

V usage is TRBV5-6 and J usage is TRBJ2-1; TRBD1 matches 8 bases. This CDR3 has 16 residues. Germline V gene data show CDR1 as SGHDT and CDR2 as YYEEEE. Germline trimming cut 2 bases from V and 0 bases from J; bases unmatched to any gene: 4. CDR3 DNA sequence: TGTGCCAGCAGCTTAACAGGGGGGCTCTCCTACAATGAGCAGTTCTTC. Amino acid sequence: CASSLTGGLSYNEQFF.

The rearrangement uses TRBV7-3 and TRBJ2-7; TRBD2 matches at 9 bases. CDR1 SGHTA and CDR2 FQGTGA come from the germline V gene. V dropped 3 bases and J dropped 4; count of bases not matched to a gene: 4. There are 14 residues in the CDR3. The CDR3 is CASSFAGGGYEQYF. The CDR3 DNA reads TGTGCCAGCAGCTTTGCGGGAGGGGGTTACGAGCAGTACTTC. The full variable domain, with the rest looked up from reference TRBV7-3 and TRBJ2-7, is GAGVSQTPSNKVTEKGKYVELRCDPISGHTALYWYRQSLGQGPEFLIYFQGTGAADDSGLPNDRFFAVRPEGSVSTLKIQRTERGDSAVYLCASSFAGGGYEQYFGPGTRLTVT.